This T cell receptor beta chain derives from a study of naive and memory T cell subsets. Alpha and beta libraries were amplified separately from the second PCR onward. An equimolar mix of two oligonucleotides served as the beta constant-region primer for TRBC1 and TRBC2. The ligated cDNA underwent four PCR rounds using SP2 and nested alpha and beta constant-region primers. From the UMI-ligation and nested PCR reads, TCRdb called clonotypes with MiXCR, one entry per CDR3 protein. This sample carries approximately 140,000 distinct CDR3 sequences, approximately 20% of them seen once, and the ten largest clones take approximately 0.58%. CDR1 and CDR2 from the germline V gene are LGHDT and YNNKEL (reference sequence). This CDR3 comprises 11 residues. V lost 3 bases, J lost 8 bases, and 5 bases lay in between. Details on this clonotype: Its specificity is unknown.

Study-wide results and limits: TCR abundance followed a power law differing between naive and memory subsets. Especially in CD8 cells, naive repertoires contained a few larger clonotypes, possibly CD45RA-re-expressing memory cells. A clonotype means one alpha or beta sequence, not an alpha/beta pair. In CD4 and CD8 cells, diversity dropped from naive through EMRA.

Material for sequencing was naive CD8+ T cells from blood. The chain uses TRBV3-1 and TRBJ2-1; D is uncertain. The sequence came from a human donor in good health. The CDR3 bases are TGTGCCAGCAGCCAGCATTATGAGCAGTTCTTC. Protein: CASSQHYEQFF.